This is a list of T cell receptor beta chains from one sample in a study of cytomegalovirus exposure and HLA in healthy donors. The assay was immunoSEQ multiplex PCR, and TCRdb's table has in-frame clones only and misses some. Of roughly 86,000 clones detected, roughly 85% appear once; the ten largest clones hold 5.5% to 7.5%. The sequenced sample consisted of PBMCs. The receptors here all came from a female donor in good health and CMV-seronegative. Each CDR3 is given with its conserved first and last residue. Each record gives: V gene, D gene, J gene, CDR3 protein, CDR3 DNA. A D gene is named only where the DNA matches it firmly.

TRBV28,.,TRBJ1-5,CASSYLHSNQPQHF,TGTGCCAGCAGCTACCTTCATAGCAATCAGCCCCAGCATTTT
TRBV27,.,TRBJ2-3,CASSLTWTATQYF,TGTGCCAGCAGTTTAACGTGGACAGCTACGCAGTATTTT
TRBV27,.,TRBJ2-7,CASGGHSYEQYF,TGTGCCAGCGGCGGACACTCCTACGAGCAGTACTTC
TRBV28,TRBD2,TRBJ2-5,CASSPGLVQETQYF,TGTGCCAGCAGCCCGGGACTAGTCCAAGAGACCCAGTACTTC
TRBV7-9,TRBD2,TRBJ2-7,CASSSGLAGAYEQYF,TGTGCCAGCAGCTCGGGACTAGCGGGAGCCTACGAGCAGTACTTC
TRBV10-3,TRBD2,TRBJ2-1,CAISEGSGSEQFF,TGTGCCATCAGTGAGGGTAGCGGGAGTGAGCAGTTCTTC
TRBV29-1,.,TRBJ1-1,CSVGSRQTYEAFF,TGCAGCGTAGGGAGTCGGCAGACTTATGAAGCTTTCTTT
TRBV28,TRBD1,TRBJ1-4,CASSPGGGGVEKLFF,TGTGCCAGCAGTCCAGGAGGGGGCGGGGTTGAAAAACTGTTTTTT
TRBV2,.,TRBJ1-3,CASSEYGNTIYF,TGTGCCAGCAGTGAATATGGAAACACCATATATTTT
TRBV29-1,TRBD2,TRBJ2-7,CSVETSGNEQYF,TGCAGCGTTGAAACAAGCGGGAACGAGCAGTACTTC
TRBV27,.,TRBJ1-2,CASSSQALLGYGYTF,TGTGCCAGCAGTTCCCAGGCGCTCCTTGGCTATGGCTACACCTTC
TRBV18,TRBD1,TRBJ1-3,CASSPGTGNSGNTIYF,TGTGCCAGCTCACCAGGGACAGGCAACTCTGGAAACACCATATATTTT
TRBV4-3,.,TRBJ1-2,CASSQDGLNYGYTF,TGCGCCAGCAGCCAAGACGGACTCAACTATGGCTACACCTTC
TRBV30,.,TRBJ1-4,CAWSVLRLLLPTNEKLFF,TGTGCCTGGAGTGTACTGAGGCTTCTCCTCCCAACTAATGAAAAACTGTTTTTT
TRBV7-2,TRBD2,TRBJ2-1,CASSPGLAGINEQFF,TGTGCCAGCAGCCCGGGACTAGCGGGGATCAATGAGCAGTTCTTC
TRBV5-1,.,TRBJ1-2,CASSLVQGKGYTF,TGCGCCAGCAGCTTGGTACAGGGCAAAGGCTACACCTTC
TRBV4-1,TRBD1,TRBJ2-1,CASSQLGQGSEQFF,TGCGCCAGCAGCCAACTCGGACAGGGCTCAGAGCAGTTCTTC
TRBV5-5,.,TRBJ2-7,CASSLSSTSYEQYF,TGTGCCAGCAGCTTGTCGTCTACCTCCTACGAGCAGTACTTC